The 27 T cell receptor beta chains below all came from one sample that was sequenced in a study of blood T cell repertoires in COVID-19. The protocol was immunoSEQ multiplex PCR, while the TCRdb copy is restricted to in-frame clones and leaves out a portion. Counted here are over 150,000 clones, under 85% occurring once; the ten biggest clones make up 2.5% to 3.5%. The sample taken for sequencing was peripheral blood. These receptors all come from a man aged 70 or older with acute or convalescent COVID-19.

The chain combines TRBV10-3 with TRBJ1-4, with TRBD1 matching 7 bases. The length of the CDR3 is 14 residues. Germline lookup yields CDR1 ENHRY and CDR2 SYGVKD. J gave up 5 bases and V 7 bases, and 7 bases lay outside the gene matches. Written as DNA, the CDR3 is TGTGCCATCAATCCGGGACAGCCAAATGAAAAACTGTTTTTT. Protein: CAINPGQPNEKLFF.

This clone is a singleton in its sample. The chain recombines TRBV19 with TRBJ2-2, with D tentatively TRBD1 (6 bases). Between the trimmed V and J ends, which lost 3 bases and 5 bases, there was a span of 13 bases. The CDR3 has 15 residues. Germline V CDR1 and CDR2: LNHDA, SQIVND (reference sequence). The CDR3 DNA reads as TGTGCCAGTAGTATTCAGGCAGGGGTTACCGGGGAGCTGTTTTTT. Encoded protein: CASSIQAGVTGELFF. Using reference TRBV19 and TRBJ2-2 for the parts outside the CDR3, the full variable domain is DGGITQSPKYLFRKEGQNVTLSCEQNLNHDAMYWYRQDPGQGLRLIYYSQIVNDFQKGDIAEGYSVSREKKESFPLTVTSAQKNPTAFYLCASSIQAGVTGELFFGEGSRLTVL.

This sequence joins TRBV2 and TRBJ1-1; 8 bases are shared with TRBD1. Germline trimming cut 6 bases from V and 3 bases from J; bases unmatched to any gene: 9. The CDR3 runs to 15 residues. Germline CDR1 and CDR2: SNHLY and FYNNEI. The CDR3 DNA is TGTGCCAGCAGCTCTGACAGGGGTTCTGACACTGAAGCTTTCTTT. The encoded protein is CASSSDRGSDTEAFF.

This clone was recorded once. The chain recombines TRBV15 with TRBJ2-5; maybe TRBD1 (5 bases). The CDR3 consists of 13 residues. V was shortened by 5 bases and J by 0 bases, with 7 bases between the two germline ends. The germline gives CDR1 LNHNV, CDR2 YYDKDF (reference sequence). CDR3 nucleotides: TGTGCCACCAGCTGGGGCTACCAAGAGACCCAGTACTTC. Translation gives CATSWGYQETQYF.

CDR3 sequence reads: CASSQDVRGGDTQYF. As DNA, the CDR3 is TGTGCCAGCAGCCAAGATGTCAGGGGTGGAGATACGCAGTATTTT. The genes are TRBV14 and TRBJ2-3; the D gene is possibly TRBD1 (6 bases). There are 15 residues in the CDR3. Germline loops: CDR1 SGHDN, CDR2 FVKESK. V was pared by 0 bases and J by 5 bases, with 12 bases between.

This clone has a handful of counts. This sequence joins TRBV19 and TRBJ1-1; possible D gene TRBD1, 6 bases. The CDR3 contains 15 residues. The germline V gene has CDR1 LNHDA and CDR2 SQIVND (reference sequence). V was pared by 5 bases and J by 6 bases, with 19 bases between. This CDR3 is CASSVVAGAPPEAFF. CDR3 bases: TGTGCCAGTAGTGTAGTGGCGGGGGCGCCCCCTGAAGCTTTCTTT. Based on the CDR3 plus reference TRBV19 and TRBJ1-1, the full variable domain is DGGITQSPKYLFRKEGQNVTLSCEQNLNHDAMYWYRQDPGQGLRLIYYSQIVNDFQKGDIAEGYSVSREKKESFPLTVTSAQKNPTAFYLCASSVVAGAPPEAFFGQGTRLTVV.

The chain links TRBV20-1 to TRBJ2-5, with D tentatively TRBD2 (6 bases). CDR3 length equals 14 residues. Per germline, CDR1 DFQATT and CDR2 SNEGSKA (reference sequence). V was shortened by 3 bases and J by 2 bases, with 13 bases between the two germline ends. CDR3 in DNA: TGCAGTGCTAGTAGCTCGCGGGGTCAAGAGACCCAGTACTTC. Protein sequence: CSASSSRGQETQYF.

The V and J genes are TRBV5-6 and TRBJ2-1; TRBD2 agrees at 13 bases. V lost 4 bases and J lost 9; bases outside the gene matches: 10. The germline CDR1 and CDR2 sequences are SGHDT and YYEEEE. The CDR3 spans 16 residues. Here the CDR3 reads CASSLEGLAGYSEQFF. Here the CDR3 DNA reads TGTGCCAGCAGCCTCGAGGGACTAGCGGGATATAGTGAGCAGTTCTTC.

The V and J genes are TRBV6-6 and TRBJ1-1; 7 bases map to TRBD1. V shed 7 bases and J 2 bases; nucleotides not matched to a gene: 13. This CDR3 is built from 16 residues. The germline CDR1 and CDR2 sequences are MNHNY and SVGAGI (reference sequence). The CDR3 DNA reads TGTGCCAGCACCCCCCAATGGGGGACAGTAAACACTGAAGCTTTCTTT. Amino acids: CASTPQWGTVNTEAFF.

This sequence joins TRBV9 and TRBJ2-7; D uncertain. The V end lost 2 bases, the J end lost 1 base, and 16 bases lay between the germline ends. Per the germline V gene, CDR1 is SGDLS and CDR2 is YYNGEE. CDR3 length: 16 residues. The CDR3 nucleotides read TGTGCCAGCAGCGTCCGAGGAAGGTCCGATTCCTACGAGCAGTACTTC. Its translation: CASSVRGRSDSYEQYF.

In its sample, this clone was seen once. The chain joins TRBV18 to TRBJ1-3; D not certain. The germline gives CDR1 KGHSH, CDR2 LQKENI. The CDR3 is 17 residues long. Trimming cost V 4 bases and J 0 bases, with 16 bases left between them. CDR3 region: CASSLAGGPSSGNTIYF. CDR3 in DNA: TGTGCCAGCTCACTTGCTGGAGGTCCCAGCTCTGGAAACACCATATATTTT.

The chain uses TRBV6-2 or TRBV6-3 and TRBJ2-5, with 9 bases matching TRBD1. This CDR3 comprises 14 residues. V dropped 6 bases and J dropped 1; count of bases not matched to a gene: 3. Germline V CDR1 and CDR2: MNHEY, SVGEGT. As DNA, the CDR3 is TGTGCCAGCAGCCAGACAGGGGGCCAAGAGACCCAGTACTTC. Translating gives CASSQTGGQETQYF.

The V call is TRBV6-5, the J call TRBJ1-2, with 8 nucleotides matching TRBD1. Trimming at V came to 6 bases and at J to 6 bases, leaving 6 bases not matched to a gene. Germline CDR1 MNHEY, CDR2 SVGAGI. This CDR3 is built from 13 residues. The DNA for the CDR3 is TGTGCCAGCAGATTGCAGGGGGCTGATGGCTACACCTTC. Protein product: CASRLQGADGYTF.

This chain joins TRBV5-4 and TRBJ2-5; D call uncertain. Germline values: CDR1 SGHNT, CDR2 YYREEE (reference sequence). This CDR3 contains 13 residues. V was pared by 1 base and J by 3 bases, with 7 bases between. CDR3 amino acids: CASSLNGEETQYF. CDR3 in DNA: TGTGCCAGCAGCTTGAACGGAGAAGAGACCCAGTACTTC.

This chain joins TRBV15 and TRBJ1-4, with D hard to call. Trimming took off 1 base at V and 6 bases at J, with 12 bases between the two ends. Germline V gene data show CDR1 as LNHNV and CDR2 as YYDKDF (reference sequence). This CDR3 region has 15 residues. The CDR3 is CATSRGQETHEKLFF. CDR3 bases: TGTGCCACCAGCAGAGGTCAAGAGACACATGAAAAACTGTTTTTT.

This clone was counted between two and nine times. The chain carries TRBV11-2 and TRBJ1-2; possibly TRBD1 for D (5 bases). The CDR3 is made up of 13 amino acids. V was trimmed by 1 base and J by 7 bases, leaving 10 bases between them. The germline V gene has CDR1 SGHAT and CDR2 FQNNGV. The CDR3 DNA reads as TGTGCCAGCAGCTTAGTGGGGGGTCGTGGCTACACCTTC. Protein sequence: CASSLVGGRGYTF.

This chain joins TRBV12-3 or TRBV12-4 and TRBJ1-1; D remains ambiguous. The CDR3 is 13 residues long. V was trimmed by 7 bases and J by 3 bases, leaving 12 bases between them. CDR3 nucleotide sequence: TGTGCCAGCACTACCCTGCCGTACACTGAAGCTTTCTTT. Translating gives CASTTLPYTEAFF.

This clone was observed once. This chain connects TRBV19 to TRBJ2-3; 12 nucleotides align to TRBD2. Germline CDR1 reads LNHDA; CDR2 reads SQIVND (reference sequence). With V trimmed by 3 bases and J by 2 bases, 12 bases remained unmatched. This CDR3 is 19 amino acids long. The DNA of the CDR3 is TGTGCCAGTAGTATGGAGCTAGCGGGGGGGTTTAGCCTCACAGATACGCAGTATTTT. Protein: CASSMELAGGFSLTDTQYF.

The V gene is TRBV3-1 (or the pseudogene TRBV3-2), the J gene TRBJ2-7; 9 bases fit TRBD2. There are 15 residues in the CDR3. In germline, CDR1 is LGHDT, CDR2 YNNKEL (reference sequence). Unmatched junction bases numbered 6, after V lost 4 bases and J lost 2 bases. DNA of the CDR3: TGTGCCAGCAGCCCCAGACTAGCGGCCACCTACGAGCAGTACTTC. Residues: CASSPRLAATYEQYF.

The V gene is TRBV18, the J gene TRBJ2-3; D perhaps matches TRBD2 (5 bases). V lost 0 bases and J lost 6, with 10 bases in between. This CDR3 comprises 14 residues. Germline V gene lookup returns CDR1 KGHSH and CDR2 LQKENI. The CDR3 DNA reads as TGTGCCAGCTCACCACCGTCTAGCTCCGATACGCAGTATTTT. It yields the protein CASSPPSSSDTQYF.

The V call is TRBV28, the J call TRBJ2-1, with 9 bases aligning to TRBD2. Germline V CDR1 and CDR2: MDHEN, SYDVKM. Trimming cost V 3 bases and J 8 bases; bases outside gene matches: 5. This CDR3 comprises 14 residues. Written as DNA, the CDR3 is TGTGCCAGCAGTTTGCTAGCGGGAAAGCATGAGCAGTTCTTC. Amino acids: CASSLLAGKHEQFF.

This chain uses TRBV4-1 with TRBJ2-5; TRBD2 matches 10 bases. The CDR3 has 18 amino acids. Germline CDR1 is MGHRA and CDR2 is YSYEKL. The trim removed 5 bases at V and 2 bases at J, leaving 14 bases unmatched. This chain's CDR3 is CASSIRLAGLGPQETQYF. In DNA form, the CDR3 reads TGCGCCAGCAGCATACGACTAGCGGGCCTGGGTCCACAAGAGACCCAGTACTTC.

This chain connects TRBV5-6 to TRBJ1-2; 7 nucleotides agree with TRBD1. The CDR3 consists of 16 residues. In germline, CDR1 is SGHDT, CDR2 YYEEEE. V was clipped by 3 bases and J by 1 base; unmatched bases: 9. The CDR3 spells CASSSPGTDDNYGYTF. In DNA form, the CDR3 reads TGTGCCAGCAGCTCCCCCGGGACAGATGATAACTATGGCTACACCTTC.

The chain combines TRBV5-1 with TRBJ1-2, with 10 bases identical to TRBD1. The germline V gene encodes CDR1 SGHRS and CDR2 YFSETQ. J gave up 8 bases and V 4 bases, and 8 bases lay outside the gene matches. The CDR3 is 14 amino acids. The CDR3 protein is CASSASTGGGGYTF. The CDR3 DNA follows: TGCGCCAGCAGCGCCTCGACAGGGGGCGGCGGCTACACCTTC.

V is TRBV12-5 and J is TRBJ2-5; 7 nucleotides line up with TRBD2. V was clipped by 4 bases and J by 5 bases; unmatched bases: 4. There are 13 residues in the CDR3. Per the germline V gene, CDR1 is LGHNT and CDR2 is FRNRAP. CDR3 bases: TGTGCTAGTGGTTCTAGCGGCAGGGAGACCCAGTACTTC. Translating it yields CASGSSGRETQYF.

This clone was observed a handful of times. The CDR3 sequence is CASSLTSSGTMDTQYF. CDR3 DNA sequence: TGTGCCAGCAGCTTAACGTCTAGCGGCACGATGGATACGCAGTATTTT. The gene calls are TRBV7-3 and TRBJ2-3, with TRBD2 identical over 7 bases. The CDR3 length is 16 residues. After removal of 0 bases from V and 6 bases from J, the junction contained 9 bases not matched to a gene. Germline V CDR1 and CDR2: SGHTA, FQGTGA.

CDR3 coding DNA: TGTGCCAGCAGTCCAAGGACAGAGACGGCACAGCCCCAGCATTTT. Encoded protein: CASSPRTETAQPQHF. The gene calls are TRBV6-5 and TRBJ1-5, with D perhaps TRBD1 (6 bases). This CDR3 contains 15 residues. Trimming cost V 5 bases and J 7 bases, with 18 bases left between them. The germline V gene has CDR1 MNHEY and CDR2 SVGAGI.